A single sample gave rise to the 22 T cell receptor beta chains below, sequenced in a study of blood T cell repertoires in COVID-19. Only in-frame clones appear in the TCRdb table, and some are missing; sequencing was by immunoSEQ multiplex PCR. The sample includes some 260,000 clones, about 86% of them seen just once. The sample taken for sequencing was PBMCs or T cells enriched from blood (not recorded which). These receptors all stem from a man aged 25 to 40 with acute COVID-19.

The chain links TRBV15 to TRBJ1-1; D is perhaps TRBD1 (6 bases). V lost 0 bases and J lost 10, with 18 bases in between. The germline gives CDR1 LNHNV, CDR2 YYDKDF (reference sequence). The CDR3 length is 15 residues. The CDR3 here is CATSRDIGRGEGAFF. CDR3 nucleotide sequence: TGTGCCACCAGCAGAGATATAGGCAGGGGAGAAGGAGCTTTCTTT.

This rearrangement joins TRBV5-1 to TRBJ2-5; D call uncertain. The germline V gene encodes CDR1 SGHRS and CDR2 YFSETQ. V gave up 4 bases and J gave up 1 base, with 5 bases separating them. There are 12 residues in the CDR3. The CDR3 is CASSLSQETQYF. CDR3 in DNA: TGCGCCAGCAGCCTATCCCAAGAGACCCAGTACTTC.

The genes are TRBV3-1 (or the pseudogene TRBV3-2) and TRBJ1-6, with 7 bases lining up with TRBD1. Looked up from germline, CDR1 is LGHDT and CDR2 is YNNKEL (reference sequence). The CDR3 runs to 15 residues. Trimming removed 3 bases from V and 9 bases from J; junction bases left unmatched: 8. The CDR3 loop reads CASSQTTGTSSPLHF. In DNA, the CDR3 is TGTGCCAGCAGCCAGACGACAGGGACAAGTTCACCCCTCCACTTT.

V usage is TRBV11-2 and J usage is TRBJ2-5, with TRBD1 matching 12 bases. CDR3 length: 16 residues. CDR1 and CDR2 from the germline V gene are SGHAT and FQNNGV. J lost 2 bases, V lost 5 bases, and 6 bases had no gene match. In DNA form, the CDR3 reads TGTGCCAGCAGCCTGGGACAGGGGGCGGGTCAAGAGACCCAGTACTTC. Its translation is CASSLGQGAGQETQYF.

The CDR3, as DNA: TGCAGCGTCGAAACGCCAGGGGTCAGCTATGGCTACACCTTC. Protein sequence: CSVETPGVSYGYTF. The chain combines TRBV29-1 with TRBJ1-2; possibly TRBD1 for D (6 bases). The CDR3 spans 14 residues. Germline V gene data show CDR1 as SQVTM and CDR2 as ANQGSEA. Trimming removed 6 bases at V and 4 bases at J, with 18 bases between.

The CDR3 coding sequence is TGTGCCACCAGTGATTCCCGGGAGGGGGCAACTAATGAAAAACTGTTTTTT. Protein: CATSDSREGATNEKLFF. The rearrangement joins TRBV24-1 to TRBJ1-4; TRBD1 is a possible D gene (6 bases). This CDR3 has 17 residues. Germline CDR1 reads KGHDR; CDR2 reads SFDVKD. Trimming shortened V by 2 bases and J by 0 bases, and 12 bases separated the two germline ends.

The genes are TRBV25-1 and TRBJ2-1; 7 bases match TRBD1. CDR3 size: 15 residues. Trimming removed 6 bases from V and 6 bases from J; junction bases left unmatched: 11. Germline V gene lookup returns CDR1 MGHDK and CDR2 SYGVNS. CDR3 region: CASSLGTGAGNEQFF. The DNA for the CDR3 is TGTGCCAGCAGCCTTGGTACAGGGGCTGGCAATGAGCAGTTCTTC. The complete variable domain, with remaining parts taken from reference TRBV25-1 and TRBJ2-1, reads EADIYQTPRYLVIGTGKKITLECSQTMGHDKMYWYQQDPGMELHLIHYSYGVNSTEKGDLSSESTVSRIRTEHFPLTLESARPSHTSQYLCASSLGTGAGNEQFFGPGTRLTVL.

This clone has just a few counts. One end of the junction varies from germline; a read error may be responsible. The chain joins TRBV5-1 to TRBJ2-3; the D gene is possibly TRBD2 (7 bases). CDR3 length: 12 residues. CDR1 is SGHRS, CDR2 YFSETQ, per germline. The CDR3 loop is CASSLEGGVLYF. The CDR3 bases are TGTGCCAGCAGCTTGGAAGGGGGGGTTCTGTATTTT.

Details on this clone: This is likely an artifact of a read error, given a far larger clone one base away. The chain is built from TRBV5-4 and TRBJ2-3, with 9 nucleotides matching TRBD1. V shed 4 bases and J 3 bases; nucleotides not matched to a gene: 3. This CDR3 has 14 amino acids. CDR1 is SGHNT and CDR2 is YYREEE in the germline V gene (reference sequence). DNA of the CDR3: TGTGCCAGCAGCCCGGGACAGGGTACAGATACGCAGTATTTT. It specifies CASSPGQGTDTQYF. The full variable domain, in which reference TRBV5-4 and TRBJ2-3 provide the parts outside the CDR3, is ETGVTQSPTHLIKTRGQQVTLRCSSQSGHNTVSWYQQALGQGPQFIFQYYREEENGRGNFPPRFSGLQFPNYSSELNVNALELDDSALYLCASSPGQGTDTQYFGPGTRLTVL.

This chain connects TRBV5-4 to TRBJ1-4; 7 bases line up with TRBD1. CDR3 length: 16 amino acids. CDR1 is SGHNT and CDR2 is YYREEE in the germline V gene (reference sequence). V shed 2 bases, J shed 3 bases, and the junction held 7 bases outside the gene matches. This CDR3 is CASSLKPGQSNEKLFF. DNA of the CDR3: TGTGCCAGCAGCTTAAAACCGGGACAGTCTAATGAAAAACTGTTTTTT.

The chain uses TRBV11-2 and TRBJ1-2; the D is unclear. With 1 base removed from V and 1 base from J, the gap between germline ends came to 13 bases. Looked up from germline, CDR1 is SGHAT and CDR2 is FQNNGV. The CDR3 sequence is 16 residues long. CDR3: CASSLAPGPNNYGYTF. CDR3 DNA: TGTGCCAGCAGCTTAGCCCCCGGTCCTAATAACTATGGCTACACCTTC.

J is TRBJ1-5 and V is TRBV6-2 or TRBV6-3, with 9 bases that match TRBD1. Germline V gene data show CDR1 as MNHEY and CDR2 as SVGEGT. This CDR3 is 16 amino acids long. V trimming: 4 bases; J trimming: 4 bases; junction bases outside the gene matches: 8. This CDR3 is CASSFGQGSSNQPQHF. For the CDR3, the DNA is TGTGCCAGCAGTTTCGGACAGGGGAGTTCTAATCAGCCCCAGCATTTT.

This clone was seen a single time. The CDR3 sequence: CASRHVGLAGALSTDTQYF. The DNA of the CDR3 is TGTGCCAGTAGGCACGTAGGACTAGCGGGGGCCCTGAGCACAGATACGCAGTATTTT. The rearrangement links TRBV19 to TRBJ2-3, with 13 nucleotides matching TRBD2. The CDR3 totals 19 residues. Germline values: CDR1 LNHDA, CDR2 SQIVND (reference sequence). V trimming: 6 bases; J trimming: 0 bases; junction bases outside the gene matches: 12.

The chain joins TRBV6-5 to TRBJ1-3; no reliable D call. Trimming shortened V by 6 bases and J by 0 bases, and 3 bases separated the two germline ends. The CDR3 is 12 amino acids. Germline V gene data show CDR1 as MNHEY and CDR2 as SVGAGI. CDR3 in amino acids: CASSLSGNTIYF. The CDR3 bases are TGTGCCAGCAGCCTCTCTGGAAACACCATATATTTT.

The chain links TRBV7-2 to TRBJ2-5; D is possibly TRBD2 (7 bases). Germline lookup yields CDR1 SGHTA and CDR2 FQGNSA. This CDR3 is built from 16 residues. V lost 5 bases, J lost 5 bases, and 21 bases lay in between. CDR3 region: CASSPIPGGLGETQYF. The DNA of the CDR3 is TGTGCCAGCAGCCCCATTCCGGGGGGCCTTGGGGAGACCCAGTACTTC.

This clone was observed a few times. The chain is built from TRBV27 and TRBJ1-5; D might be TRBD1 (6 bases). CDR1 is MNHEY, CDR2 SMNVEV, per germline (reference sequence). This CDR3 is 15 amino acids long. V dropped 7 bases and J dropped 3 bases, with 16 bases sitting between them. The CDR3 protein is CASTAKRGINQPQHF. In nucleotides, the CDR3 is TGTGCCAGCACCGCAAAGAGGGGGATCAATCAGCCCCAGCATTTT.

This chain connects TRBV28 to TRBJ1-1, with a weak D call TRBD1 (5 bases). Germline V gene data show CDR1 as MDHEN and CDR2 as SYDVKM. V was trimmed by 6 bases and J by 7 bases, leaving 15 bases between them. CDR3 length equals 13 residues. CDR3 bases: TGTGCCAGCAGATTAGGACACCTGTATGAAGCTTTCTTT. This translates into CASRLGHLYEAFF.

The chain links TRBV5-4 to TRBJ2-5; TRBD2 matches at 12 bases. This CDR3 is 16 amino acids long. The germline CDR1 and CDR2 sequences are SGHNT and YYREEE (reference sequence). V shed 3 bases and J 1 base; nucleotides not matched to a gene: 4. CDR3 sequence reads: CASSSGTSGPQETQYF. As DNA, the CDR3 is TGTGCCAGCAGCTCCGGGACTAGCGGGCCCCAAGAGACCCAGTACTTC.

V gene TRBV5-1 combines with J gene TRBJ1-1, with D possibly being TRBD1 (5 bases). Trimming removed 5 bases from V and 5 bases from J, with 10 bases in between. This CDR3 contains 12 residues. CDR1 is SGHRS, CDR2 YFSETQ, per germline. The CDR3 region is CASRRGLTEAFF. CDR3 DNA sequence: TGCGCCAGCAGACGGGGACTGACTGAAGCTTTCTTT.

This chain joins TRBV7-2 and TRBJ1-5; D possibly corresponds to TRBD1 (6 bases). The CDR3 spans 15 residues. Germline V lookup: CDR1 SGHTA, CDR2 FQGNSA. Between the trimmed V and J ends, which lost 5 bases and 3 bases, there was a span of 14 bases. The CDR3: CASSQWGQNNQPQHF. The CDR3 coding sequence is TGTGCCAGCAGCCAATGGGGGCAGAACAATCAGCCCCAGCATTTT. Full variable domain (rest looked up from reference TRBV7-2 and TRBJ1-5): GAGVSQSPSNKVTEKGKDVELRCDPISGHTALYWYRQSLGQGLEFLIYFQGNSAPDKSGLPSDRFSAERTGGSVSTLTIQRTQQEDSAVYLCASSQWGQNNQPQHFGDGTRLSIL.

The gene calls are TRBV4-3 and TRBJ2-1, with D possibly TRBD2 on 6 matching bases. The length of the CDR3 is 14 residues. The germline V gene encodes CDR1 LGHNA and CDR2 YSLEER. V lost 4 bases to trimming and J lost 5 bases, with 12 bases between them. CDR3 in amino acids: CASSLREFHNEQFF. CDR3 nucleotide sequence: TGCGCCAGCAGCCTACGGGAGTTCCACAATGAGCAGTTCTTC.

The CDR3 reads CAVGGGSTMNTEAFF. The CDR3 nucleotides are TGTGCCGTAGGGGGGGGCAGTACTATGAACACTGAAGCTTTCTTT. This chain uses TRBV28 with TRBJ1-1, with D perhaps TRBD1 (6 bases). Germline values: CDR1 MDHEN, CDR2 SYDVKM. The CDR3 runs to 15 residues. The V end lost 11 bases, the J end lost 0 bases, and 19 bases lay between the germline ends. Combining the CDR3 with reference TRBV28 and TRBJ1-1 gives the whole variable domain DVKVTQSSRYLVKRTGEKVFLECVQDMDHENMFWYRQDPGLGLRLIYFSYDVKMKEKGDIPEGYSVSREKKERFSLILESASTNQTSMYLCAVGGGSTMNTEAFFGQGTRLTVV.